This entry features one T cell receptor beta chain sequence. The sample comes from a study of blood T cell repertoires in COVID-19. Assay: immunoSEQ multiplex PCR; the TCRdb copy retains only in-frame clones and omits some. This sample has about 200,000 clones, with around 82% found just once. CDR1 and CDR2 (germline): SGHVS, FQNEAQ. With 4 bases clipped from V and 1 base from J, the junction kept 9 bases outside the gene matches. This CDR3 region has 16 residues. Sequencing input: PBMCs or T cells enriched from blood (not recorded which). The sequence was obtained from a man in his forties who had recovered from COVID-19. V gene TRBV7-8 combines with J gene TRBJ2-7; 8 positions match TRBD1. The CDR3 here is CASSSHGQGTSYEQYF. As DNA, the CDR3 is TGTGCCAGCAGCTCTCATGGACAGGGTACGTCCTACGAGCAGTACTTC.